These 25 T cell receptor beta chains were all obtained from the same sample, sequenced in a study of control samples from healthy donors and cancer patients. Some clones are missing from TCRdb's copy, which holds only in-frame ones; the method was immunoSEQ multiplex PCR. The sample has about 170,000 clones, approximately 92% seen once. Sequences were obtained from blood. Receptors originate from a woman aged 55-69 years in good health.

This chain links TRBV11-2 with TRBJ1-6; a possible D gene is TRBD1 (6 bases). This CDR3 spans 16 amino acids. CDR1 and CDR2 from the germline V gene are SGHAT and FQNNGV. Trimming removed 5 bases at V and 8 bases at J, with 19 bases between. CDR3 residues: CASSPWTVAGYSPLHF. In nucleotides, the CDR3 is TGTGCCAGCAGCCCGTGGACAGTGGCGGGATATTCACCCCTCCACTTT.

This rearrangement joins TRBV6-2 or TRBV6-3 to TRBJ2-1; a possible D gene is TRBD1 (6 bases). The CDR3 extends over 15 amino acids. Germline values: CDR1 MNHEY, CDR2 SVGEGT. The V and J ends lost 6 bases and 5 bases respectively, with 17 bases between them. The CDR3 loop is CASSPRQGPNNEQFF. The CDR3 DNA follows: TGTGCCAGCAGCCCTAGGCAGGGGCCCAACAATGAGCAGTTCTTC.

CDR3 nucleotide sequence: TGTGCCAGCAGCTTGTACTATATCGAAACGGCCTACGAGCAGTACTTC. The encoded protein is CASSLYYIETAYEQYF. The genes are TRBV7-9 and TRBJ2-7; D gene unclear. CDR1 and CDR2 (germline): SEHNR, FQNEAQ (reference sequence). With 3 bases removed from V and 2 bases from J, the gap between germline ends came to 17 bases. CDR3 length equals 16 residues.

The rearrangement uses TRBV5-4 and TRBJ2-3; D call uncertain. Between the trimmed V and J ends, which lost 2 bases and 6 bases, there was a span of 7 bases. The CDR3 length is 12 residues. CDR1 and CDR2 (germline): SGHNT, YYREEE (reference sequence). The CDR3 bases are TGTGCCAGCAGCTTTAAAGTGGATACGCAGTATTTT. Amino acids: CASSFKVDTQYF.

V is TRBV7-2 and J is TRBJ1-5; 7 nucleotides match TRBD1. The CDR3 runs to 15 residues. Trimming removed 5 bases from V and 6 bases from J; junction bases left unmatched: 10. Germline CDR1 is SGHTA and CDR2 is FQGNSA. The CDR3 sequence is CASSPRGGGGQPQHF. For the CDR3, the DNA is TGTGCCAGCAGCCCCAGGGGGGGAGGCGGTCAGCCCCAGCATTTT.

The chain uses TRBV18 and TRBJ1-3; 9 bases match TRBD1. The germline V gene has CDR1 KGHSH and CDR2 LQKENI. V shed 4 bases and J 0 bases; nucleotides not matched to a gene: 4. The CDR3 length is 16 residues. This CDR3 is CASSLGQGPSGNTIYF. CDR3 coding DNA: TGTGCCAGCTCACTAGGACAGGGGCCCTCTGGAAACACCATATATTTT.

The chain carries TRBV6-6 and TRBJ2-3, with D maybe TRBD2 (6 bases). This CDR3 comprises 14 residues. Germline V gene lookup returns CDR1 MNHNY and CDR2 SVGAGI (reference sequence). With 10 bases removed from V and 11 bases from J, the gap between germline ends came to 25 bases. The CDR3 region has the DNA TGTGCCACACACGGGAGTACAGATAATCGTAGGCAGTATTTT. Protein sequence: CATHGSTDNRRQYF.

The J gene is TRBJ1-2, the V gene TRBV27; 7 bases fit TRBD1. CDR3 length equals 16 residues. V was pared by 5 bases and J by 4 bases, with 13 bases of the junction left unmatched. From germline, CDR1 is MNHEY and CDR2 SMNVEV (reference sequence). CDR3 sequence: CASSQGPGTDFYGYTF. The CDR3 DNA reads TGTGCCAGCAGTCAGGGGCCGGGGACAGATTTCTATGGCTACACCTTC.

J is TRBJ1-5 and V is TRBV5-6, with a tentative D call TRBD1 (6 bases). The V gene's germline CDR1 is SGHDT and CDR2 YYEEEE. Trimming pared 0 bases from V and 4 bases from J, leaving 11 bases between. This CDR3 is built from 15 residues. The CDR3 sequence is CASSLADSANQPQHF. Here the CDR3 DNA reads TGTGCCAGCAGCTTGGCGGACAGCGCTAATCAGCCCCAGCATTTT.

J is TRBJ1-1 and V is TRBV7-3; D unclear. The CDR3 has 14 amino acids. Germline lookup yields CDR1 SGHTA and CDR2 FQGTGA. The V gene lost 1 base and the J gene lost 0 bases, with 6 bases spanning the gap. The CDR3 DNA follows: TGTGCCAGCAGCTTAAGTAGACTGAACACTGAAGCTTTCTTT. It codes for CASSLSRLNTEAFF. Based on the CDR3 plus reference TRBV7-3 and TRBJ1-1, the full variable domain is GAGVSQTPSNKVTEKGKYVELRCDPISGHTALYWYRQSLGQGPEFLIYFQGTGAADDSGLPNDRFFAVRPEGSVSTLKIQRTERGDSAVYLCASSLSRLNTEAFFGQGTRLTVV.

The chain recombines TRBV4-2 with TRBJ1-2; D gene unclear. The germline CDR1 and CDR2 sequences are LGHNA and YNFKEQ. This CDR3 contains 13 residues. V lost 0 bases to trimming and J lost 8 bases, with 10 bases between them. The CDR3 is CASSQDMTGGYTF. CDR3 sequence (DNA): TGTGCCAGCAGCCAAGATATGACCGGGGGCTACACCTTC.

The chain combines TRBV18 with TRBJ1-2; no reliable D call. Trimming stripped 6 bases from V and 1 base from J, with 15 bases between. CDR1 KGHSH and CDR2 LQKENI come from the germline V gene. The CDR3 is 15 residues long. The CDR3 DNA reads TGTGCCAGCTCCCCCCGGGAGCAGGTTAACTATGGCTACACCTTC. Its translation: CASSPREQVNYGYTF. The entire variable domain, with the rest obtained from reference TRBV18 and TRBJ1-2, is as follows: NAGVMQNPRHLVRRRGQEARLRCSPMKGHSHVYWYRQLPEEGLKFMVYLQKENIIDESGMPKERFSAEFPKEGPSILRIQQVVRGDSAAYFCASSPREQVNYGYTFGSGTRLTVV.

The chain uses TRBV4-1 and TRBJ1-1; 7 bases align to TRBD1. This CDR3 region has 16 residues. The V and J ends lost 4 bases and 0 bases, in that order; junction bases with no gene match: 8. Germline CDR1 MGHRA, CDR2 YSYEKL. CDR3 bases: TGCGCCAGCAGCCTGAAACCGGACAGGTTGAACACTGAAGCTTTCTTT. Its translation: CASSLKPDRLNTEAFF.

This chain links TRBV7-9 with TRBJ1-4; D unclear. Deletions cut 5 bases from V and 7 bases from J, with 14 bases between. Germline V gene sequence: CDR1 SEHNR, CDR2 FQNEAQ (reference sequence). CDR3 size: 14 residues. As DNA, the CDR3 is TGTGCCAGCAGCCCGGGGAGTACTGGTGAAAAACTGTTTTTT. It is translated as CASSPGSTGEKLFF. Together with reference TRBV7-9 and TRBJ1-4, the CDR3 gives the full variable domain: DTGVSQNPRHKITKRGQNVTFRCDPISEHNRLYWYRQTLGQGPEFLTYFQNEAQLEKSRLLSDRFSAERPKGSFSTLEIQRTEQGDSAMYLCASSPGSTGEKLFFGSGTQLSVL.

This chain connects TRBV6-5 to TRBJ2-2, with D perhaps TRBD1 (8 bases). The V and J ends lost 4 bases and 3 bases respectively, with 12 bases between them. CDR1 and CDR2 (germline): MNHEY, SVGAGI. The CDR3 has 15 residues. The CDR3 bases are TGTGCCAGCAGTTTACAGGGGGGGTACACCGGGGAGCTGTTTTTT. Amino acid sequence: CASSLQGGYTGELFF.

The V gene is TRBV5-4, the J gene TRBJ1-1; D remains unclear. The CDR3 covers 13 residues. Germline CDR1 and CDR2: SGHNT and YYREEE (reference sequence). V was clipped by 2 bases and J by 3 bases, with 8 bases between them. CDR3 protein: CASSFQRDTEAFF. The CDR3 DNA is TGTGCCAGCAGCTTTCAACGGGACACTGAAGCTTTCTTT.

The chain joins TRBV6-5 to TRBJ1-2; no definite D call. The CDR3 length is 14 residues. V lost 7 bases to trimming and J lost 2 bases, with 14 bases between them. Germline values: CDR1 MNHEY, CDR2 SVGAGI. The CDR3 loop is CASTHPAGNYGYTF. The CDR3 nucleotides are TGTGCCAGCACCCATCCGGCCGGCAACTATGGCTACACCTTC.

V is TRBV5-1 and J is TRBJ2-1; 8 positions match TRBD1. The CDR3 totals 16 residues. Losses at the gene ends were 4 bases for V and 3 bases for J; bases not matched to a gene: 9. Germline V gene data show CDR1 as SGHRS and CDR2 as YFSETQ. The CDR3 DNA follows: TGCGCCAGCAGCATCACAGGGGGTGGTGTCTACAATGAGCAGTTCTTC. Translating it yields CASSITGGGVYNEQFF.

The rearrangement uses TRBV2 and TRBJ2-2; TRBD1 matches 8 bases. CDR1 is SNHLY and CDR2 is FYNNEI in the germline V gene. The CDR3 extends over 16 amino acids. Trimming took 7 bases from V and 4 from J; bases not matched to a gene: 11. The CDR3 reads CASTLMTGVGTGELFF. In DNA, the CDR3 is TGTGCCAGCACCCTGATGACAGGGGTAGGCACCGGGGAGCTGTTTTTT.

This chain links TRBV5-1 with TRBJ1-3; D remains unclear. Trimming took 4 bases from V and 0 from J, leaving 11 bases between them. The CDR3 is 15 residues long. The V gene's germline CDR1 is SGHRS and CDR2 YFSETQ. The CDR3 spells CASSPQSPSGNTIYF. CDR3 nucleotide sequence: TGCGCCAGCAGCCCCCAATCGCCCTCTGGAAACACCATATATTTT.

The gene calls are TRBV6-6 and TRBJ1-6, with a weak D call TRBD1 (5 bases). CDR3 size: 14 residues. The germline gives CDR1 MNHNY, CDR2 SVGAGI (reference sequence). V was clipped by 0 bases and J by 8 bases, with 8 bases between them. CDR3 region: CASSYSGRDSPLHF. Here the CDR3 DNA reads TGTGCCAGCAGTTACTCCGGCAGGGATTCACCCCTCCACTTT.

V is TRBV10-3 and J is TRBJ2-1, with a tentative D call TRBD1 (5 bases). The CDR3 has 14 residues. Trimming stripped 4 bases from V and 4 bases from J, with 11 bases between. The V gene's germline CDR1 is ENHRY and CDR2 SYGVKD. The CDR3 coding sequence is TGTGCCATCAGTGTCAGGGCCTCATACAATGAGCAGTTCTTC. Residues: CAISVRASYNEQFF.

The chain couples TRBV5-1 to TRBJ2-1, with 11 bases identical to TRBD1. V dropped 0 bases and J dropped 3; count of bases not matched to a gene: 2. Germline V gene data show CDR1 as SGHRS and CDR2 as YFSETQ. This CDR3 comprises 16 residues. CDR3 sequence: CASSLDGTGGYNEQFF. In DNA, the CDR3 is TGCGCCAGCAGCTTGGACGGGACAGGGGGCTACAATGAGCAGTTCTTC.

This chain uses TRBV7-9 with TRBJ1-5; D might be TRBD1 (5 bases). Germline-derived CDR1 and CDR2 are SEHNR and FQNEAQ (reference sequence). V was trimmed by 2 bases and J by 6 bases, leaving 14 bases between them. CDR3 length: 15 residues. The CDR3 loop is CASSLFGGETQPQHF. As DNA, the CDR3 is TGTGCCAGCAGCTTATTTGGGGGAGAAACTCAGCCCCAGCATTTT.

The genes are TRBV7-9 and TRBJ1-2; possible D gene TRBD1, 6 bases. Looked up from germline, CDR1 is SEHNR and CDR2 is FQNEAQ (reference sequence). V lost 5 bases and J lost 4, with 20 bases in between. There are 16 residues in the CDR3. The CDR3 is CASSPPAQGISYGYTF. In DNA, the CDR3 is TGTGCCAGCAGCCCGCCCGCACAGGGAATAAGCTATGGCTACACCTTC.